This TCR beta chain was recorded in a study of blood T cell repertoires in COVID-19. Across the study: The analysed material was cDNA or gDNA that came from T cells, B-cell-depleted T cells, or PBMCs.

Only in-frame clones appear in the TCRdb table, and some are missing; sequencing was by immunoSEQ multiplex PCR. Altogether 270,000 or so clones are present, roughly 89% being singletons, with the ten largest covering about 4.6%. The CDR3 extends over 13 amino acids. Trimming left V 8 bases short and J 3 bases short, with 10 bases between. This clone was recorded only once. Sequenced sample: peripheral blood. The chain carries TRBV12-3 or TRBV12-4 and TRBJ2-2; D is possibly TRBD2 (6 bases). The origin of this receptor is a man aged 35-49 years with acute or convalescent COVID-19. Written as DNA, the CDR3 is TGTGCCAGCGGAGGGGCCTACACCGGGGAGCTGTTTTTT. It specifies CASGGAYTGELFF.